The clone carrying this TCR beta chain showed up just a few times. What it binds is unknown. For the library, individual cDNA molecules each received unique molecular identifiers. TCRdb reprocessed the RACE reads with MiXCR, giving one entry per CDR3 protein. The data show hundreds of thousands of distinct CDR3 sequences, more than 5% seen once. The sample is drawn from a study of human T cells and chemical hapten exposure. Study background: Readings were taken at 6 days from patch tests that had applied 0.01% DPC to the upper back.

Study findings and constraints: TCRs whose frequency exceeded 1 in 1000 remained the same following DPC sensitization.

The CDR3 has 14 residues. Germline CDR1 and CDR2: MNHNS and SASEGT. Trimming pared 8 bases from V and 3 bases from J, leaving 16 bases between. Time point given: patch test 2, 6 weeks after DPC sensitization. Indicated treatment: therapeutic diphenylcyclopropenone sensitization with weekly scalp DPC. The TCR was taken from a woman aged 18-29 years with alopecia areata. Some clones in this sample may be carry-over from other donors' samples. The source was whole blood, collected in connection with sensitization to the hapten diphenylcyclopropenone (DPC). The chain couples TRBV6-1 to TRBJ1-1, with D perhaps matching TRBD1 (6 bases). Here the CDR3 DNA reads TGTGCCAGCCAAATACAGGGAGGAGACACTGAAGCTTTCTTT. Protein sequence: CASQIQGGDTEAFF.